The 30 T cell receptor beta chains listed next were all sequenced from one sample in a study of response to subunit inactivated influenza vaccine. TCRdb ran MiXCR on the RT-PCR reads and lists one entry per CDR3 protein. Seen here are roughly 700,000 distinct CDR3 sequences, 14% observed once, and the top ten hold 5.5% to 7%. The sample was PBMCs from blood, taken 14 days before vaccination. The origin of the receptors is a man aged 50 to 59 who received an inactivated influenza vaccine.

This rearrangement joins TRBV12-3 or TRBV12-4 to TRBJ2-5; D perhaps matches TRBD2 (5 bases). The CDR3 length is 13 residues. V was shortened by 7 bases and J by 2 bases, with 11 bases between the two germline ends. CDR3 sequence reads: CASNSARQETQYF. DNA of the CDR3: TGTGCCAGCAATAGCGCTCGTCAAGAGACCCAGTACTTC.

This clonotype came up a few times. The rearrangement uses TRBV4-3 and TRBJ2-7; TRBD1 matches at 9 bases. V shed 4 bases and J 2 bases; nucleotides not matched to a gene: 6. CDR3 length equals 15 residues. CDR1 and CDR2 (germline): LGHNA, YSLEER. The chain's CDR3 is CASSPRTGVTYEQYF. As DNA, the CDR3 is TGCGCCAGCAGCCCCCGGACAGGGGTAACCTACGAGCAGTACTTC.

This clonotype was seen a handful of times. The chain joins TRBV5-1 to TRBJ1-6; the D gene is possibly TRBD1 (6 bases). There are 15 residues in the CDR3. The V gene lost 5 bases and the J gene lost 11 bases, with 20 bases spanning the gap. Germline V gene data show CDR1 as SGHRS and CDR2 as YFSETQ. This CDR3 reads CASRRGGAVIAPLHF. As DNA, the CDR3 is TGCGCCAGCAGGCGGGGGGGGGCTGTTATTGCACCCCTCCACTTT.

The chain carries TRBV5-1 and TRBJ2-3; D gene uncertain. The germline V and J ends were trimmed by 1 base and 0 bases, with 15 bases remaining between them. The CDR3 consists of 17 residues. The germline gives CDR1 SGHRS, CDR2 YFSETQ. The CDR3 region is CASSLNPTVTSTDTQYF. Here the CDR3 DNA reads TGCGCCAGCAGCTTGAACCCGACCGTTACTAGCACAGATACGCAGTATTTT. The complete variable domain, with remaining parts taken from reference TRBV5-1 and TRBJ2-3, reads KAGVTQTPRYLIKTRGQQVTLSCSPISGHRSVSWYQQTPGQGLQFLFEYFSETQRNKGNFPGRFSGRQFSNSRSEMNVSTLELGDSALYLCASSLNPTVTSTDTQYFGPGTRLTVL.

The V call is TRBV28, the J call TRBJ2-5; D ambiguous. V lost 4 bases to trimming and J lost 5 bases, with 14 bases between them. The CDR3 consists of 14 residues. Germline V gene lookup returns CDR1 MDHEN and CDR2 SYDVKM. CDR3 region: CASSYQSLGETQYF. CDR3 DNA sequence: TGTGCCAGCAGTTATCAGAGTCTAGGGGAGACCCAGTACTTC.

This clonotype was seen a few times. The V gene is TRBV7-8, the J gene TRBJ2-5, with 7 bases identical to TRBD2. Germline CDR1 reads SGHVS; CDR2 reads FQNEAQ. V dropped 0 bases and J dropped 2; count of bases not matched to a gene: 6. The CDR3 extends over 16 amino acids. The CDR3 region has the DNA TGTGCCAGCAGCTTAGCTCTGGGACTAAGACAAGAGACCCAGTACTTC. Translating it yields CASSLALGLRQETQYF. Based on the CDR3 plus reference TRBV7-8 and TRBJ2-5, the full variable domain is GAGVSQSPRYKVAKRGQDVALRCDPISGHVSLFWYQQALGQGPEFLTYFQNEAQLDKSGLPSDRFFAERPEGSVSTLKIQRTQQEDSAVYLCASSLALGLRQETQYFGPGTRLLVL.

This rearrangement joins TRBV20-1 to TRBJ2-1, with 7 nucleotides matching TRBD1. V gave up 5 bases and J gave up 7 bases; unmatched junction bases: 14. Germline values: CDR1 DFQATT, CDR2 SNEGSKA (reference sequence). The CDR3 is 15 amino acids. CDR3: CSAYAYRGANNEQFF. In DNA, the CDR3 is TGCAGTGCTTATGCCTACAGGGGAGCTAATAATGAGCAGTTCTTC.

This rearrangement joins TRBV5-1 to TRBJ2-5, with D maybe TRBD2 (6 bases). With 4 bases removed from V and 7 bases from J, the gap between germline ends came to 20 bases. The germline CDR1 and CDR2 sequences are SGHRS and YFSETQ. This CDR3 contains 15 residues. CDR3 sequence: CASSPDPSAQWTQYF. The CDR3 region has the DNA TGCGCCAGCAGCCCGGACCCTAGCGCGCAATGGACCCAGTACTTC.

The CDR3: CASSQELQSYEQYF. Written as DNA, the CDR3 is TGCGCCAGCAGCCAAGAATTACAATCCTACGAGCAGTACTTC. The genes are TRBV4-1 and TRBJ2-7; D is undetermined. This CDR3 region has 14 residues. The V end was cut by 0 bases, the J end by 1 base, with 7 bases between. Per the germline V gene, CDR1 is MGHRA and CDR2 is YSYEKL.

The chain has TRBV9 and TRBJ2-1, with 8 bases that match TRBD2. The trim removed 0 bases at V and 5 bases at J, leaving 4 bases unmatched. CDR3 size: 15 residues. Germline CDR1 reads SGDLS; CDR2 reads YYNGEE. The CDR3 nucleotides read TGTGCCAGCAGCGTAGATGGCGGGGGGAACAATGAGCAGTTCTTC. It translates to CASSVDGGGNNEQFF.

This clonotype has more than one count but fewer than ten. The chain has TRBV7-2 and TRBJ2-5, with D possibly TRBD1 on 6 matching bases. The CDR3 runs 15 residues. CDR1 is SGHTA, CDR2 FQGNSA, per germline. V was trimmed by 0 bases and J by 2 bases, leaving 10 bases between them. CDR3 coding DNA: TGTGCCAGCAGCTTAGCGTCGGGGACACAAGAGACCCAGTACTTC. Protein sequence: CASSLASGTQETQYF.

This clonotype was seen a few times. The chain has TRBV20-1 and TRBJ2-2; TRBD1 aligns across 9 bases. Germline loops: CDR1 DFQATT, CDR2 SNEGSKA (reference sequence). The trim removed 3 bases at V and 0 bases at J, leaving 17 bases unmatched. CDR3 size: 20 residues. Written as DNA, the CDR3 is TGCAGTGCTAGCGCTATGCTAGGACAGGGGAGATACACGAACACCGGGGAGCTGTTTTTT. It is translated as CSASAMLGQGRYTNTGELFF.

This clonotype was seen a few times. This rearrangement joins TRBV20-1 to TRBJ2-6, with unresolved D. Germline V gene sequence: CDR1 DFQATT, CDR2 SNEGSKA (reference sequence). With 1 base removed from V and 0 bases from J, the gap between germline ends came to 7 bases. There are 15 residues in the CDR3. Here the CDR3 DNA reads TGCAGTGCTAGAGTCAAGCCCTCTGGGGCCAACGTCCTGACTTTC. The encoded protein is CSARVKPSGANVLTF.

The gene calls are TRBV28 and TRBJ2-3, with D tentatively TRBD1 (6 bases). Looked up from germline, CDR1 is MDHEN and CDR2 is SYDVKM. V dropped 7 bases and J dropped 7 bases, with 15 bases sitting between them. The CDR3 is made up of 13 amino acids. The CDR3 DNA is TGTGCCAGCAAACCCGGGACACCCCATACGCAGTATTTT. This translates into CASKPGTPHTQYF.

This clonotype has just a few counts. The chain couples TRBV20-1 to TRBJ1-5, with D uncertain. Germline CDR1 DFQATT, CDR2 SNEGSKA (reference sequence). Trimming left V 3 bases short and J 8 bases short, with 20 bases between. This CDR3 spans 15 amino acids. The CDR3 spells CSASLDGFLAEPQHF. The CDR3 DNA sequence: TGCAGTGCTAGCTTAGACGGGTTTCTTGCGGAGCCCCAGCATTTT.

The rearrangement uses TRBV2 and TRBJ2-3; D tentatively reads TRBD1 or TRBD2 (5 bases each). V was shortened by 6 bases and J by 2 bases, with 9 bases between the two germline ends. CDR1 is SNHLY and CDR2 is FYNNEI in the germline V gene. The CDR3 has 13 residues. The CDR3 is CASRGRTTDTQYF. The CDR3 coding sequence is TGTGCCAGCAGGGGACGGACCACAGATACGCAGTATTTT.

V is TRBV12-3 or TRBV12-4 and J is TRBJ2-6; 9 bases align to TRBD1. J lost 2 bases, V lost 7 bases, and 12 bases had no gene match. This CDR3 spans 18 amino acids. This CDR3 reads CASNIPGQGSPGANVLTF. The CDR3 DNA sequence: TGTGCCAGCAACATACCGGGACAGGGTAGTCCTGGGGCCAACGTCCTGACTTTC.

Remarks on this clonotype: One end of the junction does not line up with germline, which may come from a read error. This chain connects TRBV5-1 to TRBJ1-1, with unresolved D. The germline gives CDR1 SGHRS, CDR2 YFSETQ. The CDR3 has 15 amino acids. CDR3 loop: CASSLSRQLNSEAFF. The DNA of the CDR3 is TGCGCCAGCAGCTTGTCACGCCAGTTGAACTCTGAAGCTTTCTTT.

In DNA form, the CDR3 reads TGTGCCAGTAGTATAAACGCTGGGAAGAGCTCCTACGAGCAGTACTTC. It specifies CASSINAGKSSYEQYF. J is TRBJ2-7 and V is TRBV19; no definite D call. There are 16 residues in the CDR3. V lost 2 bases to trimming and J lost 0 bases, with 14 bases between them. Germline V gene lookup returns CDR1 LNHDA and CDR2 SQIVND (reference sequence).

In its sample, this clonotype was seen many times. The rearrangement joins TRBV4-2 to TRBJ2-2; D gene ambiguous. V was clipped by 0 bases and J by 6 bases, with 2 bases between them. The CDR3 has 12 residues. Germline loops: CDR1 LGHNA, CDR2 YNFKEQ. This chain's CDR3 is CASSQEAGELFF. CDR3 sequence (DNA): TGTGCCAGCAGCCAAGAAGCCGGGGAGCTGTTTTTT.

In this sample, this clonotype turned up a few times. This chain uses TRBV4-3 with TRBJ1-5; D ambiguous. The germline V and J ends were trimmed by 1 base and 5 bases, with 6 bases remaining between them. CDR1 and CDR2 from the germline V gene are LGHNA and YSLEER. This CDR3 region has 13 residues. This CDR3 is CASSQGPYQPQHF. The CDR3 DNA reads TGCGCCAGCAGCCAAGGTCCGTATCAGCCCCAGCATTTT.

The rearrangement links TRBV28 to TRBJ2-5, with D possibly TRBD1 on 6 matching bases. Germline V CDR1 and CDR2: MDHEN, SYDVKM. V was shortened by 6 bases and J by 1 base, with 15 bases between the two germline ends. The CDR3 totals 15 residues. CDR3 sequence: CASRYNREFQETQYF. The DNA of the CDR3 is TGTGCCAGCAGATACAACAGGGAATTCCAAGAGACCCAGTACTTC. Filled out from reference TRBV28 and TRBJ2-5, the complete variable domain reads DVKVTQSSRYLVKRTGEKVFLECVQDMDHENMFWYRQDPGLGLRLIYFSYDVKMKEKGDIPEGYSVSREKKERFSLILESASTNQTSMYLCASRYNREFQETQYFGPGTRLLVL.

The V and J genes are TRBV6-5 and TRBJ2-6, with unresolved D. This CDR3 spans 14 amino acids. Germline V gene sequence: CDR1 MNHEY, CDR2 SVGAGI. Trimming pared 2 bases from V and 2 bases from J, leaving 4 bases between. CDR3 amino acids: CASSYRAGANVLTF. CDR3 coding DNA: TGTGCCAGCAGTTACCGGGCTGGGGCCAACGTCCTGACTTTC.

A few counts support this clonotype. The V call is TRBV7-8, the J call TRBJ2-1; D ambiguous. The CDR3 sequence is 16 residues long. Trimming stripped 2 bases from V and 9 bases from J, with 20 bases between. Looked up from germline, CDR1 is SGHVS and CDR2 is FQNEAQ. The CDR3 sequence: CASSLYEAMRWGEQFF. The DNA of the CDR3 is TGTGCCAGCAGCTTATATGAGGCGATGAGATGGGGTGAGCAGTTCTTC.

This clonotype was detected many times. The chain carries TRBV11-2 and TRBJ2-7; no reliable D call. Trimming took off 6 bases at V and 2 bases at J, with 11 bases between the two ends. CDR3 length: 13 amino acids. The germline V gene encodes CDR1 SGHAT and CDR2 FQNNGV. This CDR3 reads CASRREAPYEQYF. CDR3 in DNA: TGTGCCAGCAGGCGAGAGGCCCCCTACGAGCAGTACTTC.

This chain connects TRBV30 to TRBJ1-5, with 9 bases that match TRBD1. Germline lookup yields CDR1 GTSNPN and CDR2 SVGIG (reference sequence). The V segment lost 0 bases and the J segment 6 bases; nucleotides outside the gene matches: 3. The length of the CDR3 is 14 residues. This CDR3 reads CAWSVGQGGQPQHF. The CDR3 nucleotides are TGTGCCTGGAGTGTGGGACAGGGTGGTCAGCCCCAGCATTTT.

This clonotype was seen only a few times. The rearrangement joins TRBV29-1 to TRBJ2-3; 7 bases map to TRBD1. This CDR3 has 14 amino acids. With V trimmed by 7 bases and J by 0 bases, 7 bases remained unmatched. Germline V gene sequence: CDR1 SQVTM, CDR2 ANQGSEA. The CDR3 reads CSGGPGQSTDTQYF. The CDR3, as DNA: TGCAGCGGAGGACCGGGACAGAGCACAGATACGCAGTATTTT.

This clonotype was found a few times. The chain recombines TRBV7-9 with TRBJ2-3, with 11 bases that match TRBD2. The germline CDR1 and CDR2 sequences are SEHNR and FQNEAQ (reference sequence). The junction had 12 bases not matched to a gene; V was cut back by 3 bases and J by 7 bases. The CDR3 totals 17 residues. The DNA of the CDR3 is TGTGCCAGCAGCTTTCTTCCCACTAGCGGGAGTGCGAATACGCAGTATTTT. This encodes CASSFLPTSGSANTQYF.

The V call is TRBV20-1, the J call TRBJ2-7, with TRBD1 matching over 11 bases. Unmatched junction bases numbered 6, after V lost 5 bases and J lost 3 bases. Germline values: CDR1 DFQATT, CDR2 SNEGSKA (reference sequence). This CDR3 is 14 amino acids long. CDR3: CSAPWTGGIYEQYF. The CDR3 nucleotides read TGCAGTGCTCCTTGGACAGGGGGCATCTACGAGCAGTACTTC.

This clonotype was picked up a small number of times. DNA for the CDR3: TGTGCCAGCAAAGAGGGAGGAAGGTCACCCCTCCACTTT. Protein product: CASKEGGRSPLHF. The chain has TRBV27 and TRBJ1-6; D unclear. The germline CDR1 and CDR2 sequences are MNHEY and SMNVEV (reference sequence). Between the trimmed V and J ends, which lost 7 bases and 10 bases, there was a span of 14 bases. The CDR3 covers 13 residues.